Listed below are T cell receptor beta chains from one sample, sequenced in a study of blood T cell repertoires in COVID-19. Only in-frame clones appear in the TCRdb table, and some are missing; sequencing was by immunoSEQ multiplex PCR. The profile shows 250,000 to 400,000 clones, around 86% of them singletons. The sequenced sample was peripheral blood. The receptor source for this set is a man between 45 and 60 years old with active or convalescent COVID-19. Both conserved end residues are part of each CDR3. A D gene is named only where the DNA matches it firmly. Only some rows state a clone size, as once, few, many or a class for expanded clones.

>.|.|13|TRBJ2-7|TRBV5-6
TGTGCCAGCACCCCGTCAGGTCTCTACGAGCAGTACTTC
CASTPSGLYEQYF
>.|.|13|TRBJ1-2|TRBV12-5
TGTGCTAGTGTCGACAGTAACACCTATGGCTACACCTTC
CASVDSNTYGYTF
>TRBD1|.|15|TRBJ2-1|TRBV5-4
TGTGCCAGCAGGTTTGACAGGGGATCCTACAATGAGCAGTTCTTC
CASRFDRGSYNEQFF
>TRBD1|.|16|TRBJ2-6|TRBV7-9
TGTGCCAGCAGCCCTCAGGACAGGGCTGGGGCCAACGTCCTGACTTTC
CASSPQDRAGANVLTF
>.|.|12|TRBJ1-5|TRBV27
TGTGCCAGCAGCGACATGGATCAGCCCCAGCATTTT
CASSDMDQPQHF
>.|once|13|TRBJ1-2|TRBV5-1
TGCGCCAGCAGCCAACGGGACACCTATGGCTACACCTTC
CASSQRDTYGYTF
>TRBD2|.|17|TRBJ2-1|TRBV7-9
TGTGCCAGCAGCTCTTCTTACACTAGCGGGGTCGACAATGAGCAGTTCTTC
CASSSSYTSGVDNEQFF
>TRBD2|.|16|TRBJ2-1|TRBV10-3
TGTGCCATCAGTGCGCTAGCGGGAGGGTCCATCAATGAGCAGTTCTTC
CAISALAGGSINEQFF
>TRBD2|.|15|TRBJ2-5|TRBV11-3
TGTGCCAGCAGCCCCGGACTAGCGGGAGAAGAGACCCAGTACTTC
CASSPGLAGEETQYF
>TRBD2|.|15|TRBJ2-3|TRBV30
TGTGCCTGGAGCATAGCGGGACTTAGCACAGATACGCAGTATTTT
CAWSIAGLSTDTQYF
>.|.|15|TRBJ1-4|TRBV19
TGTGCCAGTAGTATAGCAGGCGCAACTAATGAAAAACTGTTTTTT
CASSIAGATNEKLFF
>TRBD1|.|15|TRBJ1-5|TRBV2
TGTGCCAGCAGTGAAGAACAGGGGACGGATCAGCCCCAGCATTTT
CASSEEQGTDQPQHF
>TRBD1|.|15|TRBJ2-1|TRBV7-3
TGTGCCAGCAGCCCTCGACAGGGGGGGAAGGATGAGCAGTTCTTC
CASSPRQGGKDEQFF
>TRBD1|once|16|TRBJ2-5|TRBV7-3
TGTGCCAGCAGCTTAACCCGACAGGGATGGGGAGAGACCCAGTACTTC
CASSLTRQGWGETQYF
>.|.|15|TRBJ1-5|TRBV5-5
TGTGCCAGCAGCTTGGGGGCGGGCGCCGAGGCCGCCCAGCATTTT
CASSLGAGAEAAQHF
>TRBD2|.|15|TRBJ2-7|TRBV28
TGTGCCAGCAGCTCGGGACTAGCGGACTCCTACGAGCAGTACTTC
CASSSGLADSYEQYF
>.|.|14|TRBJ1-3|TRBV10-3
TGTGCCACCGCGACTACAGGGTCTGGAAACACCATATATTTT
CATATTGSGNTIYF
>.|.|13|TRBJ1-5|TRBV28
TGTGCCAGCATAACAGGGTTCAATCAGCCCCAGCATTTT
CASITGFNQPQHF
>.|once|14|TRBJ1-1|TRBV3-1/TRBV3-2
TGTGCCAGCAGCCGGGACTTCATGAACACTGAAGCTTTCTTT
CASSRDFMNTEAFF
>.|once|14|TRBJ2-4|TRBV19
TGTGCCAGTAGCTCGACAGGAACCAAAAACATTCAGTACTTC
CASSSTGTKNIQYF
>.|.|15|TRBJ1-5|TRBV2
TGTGCCAGCAGTGAAAGTACGGGAGGGTATCAGCCCCAGCATTTT
CASSESTGGYQPQHF
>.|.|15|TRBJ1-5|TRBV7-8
TGTGCCAGCAGCTTAGACGAGGGTTGGGATCAGCCCCAGCATTTT
CASSLDEGWDQPQHF
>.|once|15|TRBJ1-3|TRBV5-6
TGTGCCAGCACCCTGACAGCCCAGGGTGGAAACACCATATATTTT
CASTLTAQGGNTIYF
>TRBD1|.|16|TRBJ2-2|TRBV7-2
TGTGCCAGCAGCTTAGGAAGGGACAGGGGGACCGGGGAGCTGTTTTTT
CASSLGRDRGTGELFF
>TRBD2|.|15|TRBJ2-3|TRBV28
TGTGCCAGCAGTCAGATAGCGGGGGGCACAGATACGCAGTATTTT
CASSQIAGGTDTQYF
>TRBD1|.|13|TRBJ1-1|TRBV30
TGTGCCTGGAGCCTACAGGGGGACACTGAAGCTTTCTTT
CAWSLQGDTEAFF
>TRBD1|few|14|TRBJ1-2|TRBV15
TGTGCCACCAGCAGCAGAACGACAGGGATCGGCTACACCTTC
CATSSRTTGIGYTF
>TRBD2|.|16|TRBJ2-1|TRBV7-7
TGTGCTAGCAGCTTAGGACTAGCGGGGGGGGCTAATGAGCAGTTCTTC
CASSLGLAGGANEQFF
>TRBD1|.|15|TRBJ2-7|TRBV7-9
TGTGCCAGCAGCTACAGAGGACAGGGTAACTACGAGCAGTACTTC
CASSYRGQGNYEQYF
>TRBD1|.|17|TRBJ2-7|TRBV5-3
TGTGCCAGAAGCTTCATAGGTTGTAGGACAGGGGTTGACGAGCAGTACTTC
CARSFIGCRTGVDEQYF
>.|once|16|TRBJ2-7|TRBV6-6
TGTGCCAGCAGTTACTCGTTAGCTAGACTTTTCTACGAGCAGTACTTC
CASSYSLARLFYEQYF
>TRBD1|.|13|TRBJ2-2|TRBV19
TGTGCCAGTACTAAACAGGGGCCCGGGGAGCTGTTTTTT
CASTKQGPGELFF
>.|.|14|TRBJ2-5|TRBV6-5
TGTGCCAGCATATTGATTCAGGGTGGGGAGACCCAGTACTTC
CASILIQGGETQYF
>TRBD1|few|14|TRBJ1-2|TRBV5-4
TGTGCCAGCAGTCCGACAGGGGCCGGGTATGGCTACACCTTC
CASSPTGAGYGYTF
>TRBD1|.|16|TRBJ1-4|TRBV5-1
TGCGCCAGCAGCCCCGGGACAGGGTTTACTAATGAAAAACTGTTTTTT
CASSPGTGFTNEKLFF
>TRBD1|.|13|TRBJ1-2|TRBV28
TGTGCCAGCACCAAACAGGGGCCCTATGGCTACACCTTC
CASTKQGPYGYTF
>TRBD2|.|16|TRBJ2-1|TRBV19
TGTGCCAGTAGTATCCCCGGACTAGCGGGAGGCAATGAGCAGTTCTTC
CASSIPGLAGGNEQFF
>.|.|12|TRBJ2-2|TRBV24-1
TGTGCCACCAGGACAGGAACCGGGGAGCTGTTTTTT
CATRTGTGELFF
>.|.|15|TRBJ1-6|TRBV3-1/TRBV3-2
TGTGCCAGCAGCCCGACAGGCGGTAGGGATTCACCCCTCCACTTT
CASSPTGGRDSPLHF
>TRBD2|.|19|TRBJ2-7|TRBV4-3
TGCGCCAGCAGCCAAGATGTTGTGGGACTAGCGGGGGGGATCTACGAGCAGTACTTC
CASSQDVVGLAGGIYEQYF
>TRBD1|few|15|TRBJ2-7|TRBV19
TGTGCCAGTAGTTTCAGGGGGTCTGCCGTTTACGAGCAGTACTTC
CASSFRGSAVYEQYF
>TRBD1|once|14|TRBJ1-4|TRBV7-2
TGTGCCAGCAGTCCGGCAGGGGGAAAAGAAAAACTGTTTTTT
CASSPAGGKEKLFF
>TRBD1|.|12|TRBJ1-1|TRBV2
TGTGCCAGCAGTACAGGGGGCACTGAAGCTTTCTTT
CASSTGGTEAFF
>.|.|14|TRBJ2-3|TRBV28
TGTGCCAGCACCCCAGGTGGCGGGACAGATACGCAGTATTTT
CASTPGGGTDTQYF
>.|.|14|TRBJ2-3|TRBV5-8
TGTGCCAGCAGCATGCCCGCCGGAGTATATACGCAGTATTTT
CASSMPAGVYTQYF
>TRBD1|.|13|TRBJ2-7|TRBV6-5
TGTGCCAGCAGGAGGACAGGGGATTACGAGCAGTACTTC
CASRRTGDYEQYF
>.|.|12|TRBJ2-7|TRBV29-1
TGCAGCGTTCTTACAGTCTCCTACGAGCAGTACTTC
CSVLTVSYEQYF
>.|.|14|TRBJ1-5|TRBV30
TGTGCCTGGAGTGCTGAGTATAGCAATCAGCCCCAGCATTTT
CAWSAEYSNQPQHF
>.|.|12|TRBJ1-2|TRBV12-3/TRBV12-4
TGTGCCAGCAGTCCGACAGGCTATGGCTACACCTTC
CASSPTGYGYTF
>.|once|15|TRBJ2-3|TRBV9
TGTGCCAGCAGCGTACAGGAGGGGAGCACAGATACGCAGTATTTT
CASSVQEGSTDTQYF
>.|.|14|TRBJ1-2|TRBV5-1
TGCGCCAGCAGCCTAGGGAGGGACTTCTATGGCTACACCTTC
CASSLGRDFYGYTF
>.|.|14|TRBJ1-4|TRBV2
TGTGCCAGCAGTGAGGGCAGGGGTACTGAAAAACTGTTTTTT
CASSEGRGTEKLFF
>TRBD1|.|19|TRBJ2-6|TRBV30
TGTGCCTGGAGTGCCGGGACAGGGGTGGCCTCTTCTGGGGCCAACGTCCTGACTTTC
CAWSAGTGVASSGANVLTF